The present T cell receptor beta chain was sequenced within a study of CD8 T cells in Susac syndrome. Random hexamers were used to reverse transcribe an amount of roughly 0.5 to 1 ug RNA. TCRdb redid the calling of the immunoSEQ multiplex PCR reads with MiXCR, one entry per CDR3 protein. The sample yields about 66,000 distinct CDR3 sequences, roughly 94% seen once. The CDR3 consists of 13 residues. Germline V gives CDR1 SGHDT, CDR2 YYEEEE. V was pared by 4 bases and J by 2 bases, with 4 bases between. This rearrangement joins TRBV5-6 to TRBJ1-6; the D is unclear. The receptor was isolated from a human donor with multiple sclerosis. The sequenced material came from CD8+ T cells from PBMCs. CDR3 bases: TGTGCCAGCAGCCGGACCTATAATTCACCCCTCCACTTT. It is translated as CASSRTYNSPLHF. Filled out from reference TRBV5-6 and TRBJ1-6, the complete variable domain reads DAGVTQSPTHLIKTRGQQVTLRCSPKSGHDTVSWYQQALGQGPQFIFQYYEEEERQRGNFPDRFSGHQFPNYSSELNVNALLLGDSALYLCASSRTYNSPLHFGNGTRLTVT.